This T cell receptor beta chain derives from a study of blood T cell repertoires in COVID-19. Study-level information: PBMCs, B-cell-depleted T cells, or T cells provided the cDNA or gDNA that made up the material.

Original processing methods: Reference gene primer amplification yielded estimated nucleated cell counts. Repertoires were generated with immunoSEQ multiplex PCR, while TCRdb's copy carries only in-frame clones and drops some. V and J calls and clone size are copied from that table; D and trimming were computed from the DNA. Of approximately 68,000 clones in the sample, under 90% were seen once. The trim removed 5 bases at V and 0 bases at J, leaving 4 bases unmatched. The CDR3 is made up of 15 amino acids. Germline lookup yields CDR1 MNHEY and CDR2 SVGEGT. Sequenced: peripheral blood. This TCR derives from a man between 65 and 85 years old with active or convalescent COVID-19. The V gene is TRBV6-2 or TRBV6-3, the J gene TRBJ1-5, with 7 nucleotides matching TRBD1. The CDR3 protein is CASSQTGNSNQPQHF. Here the CDR3 DNA reads TGTGCCAGCAGTCAGACAGGGAATAGCAATCAGCCCCAGCATTTT.